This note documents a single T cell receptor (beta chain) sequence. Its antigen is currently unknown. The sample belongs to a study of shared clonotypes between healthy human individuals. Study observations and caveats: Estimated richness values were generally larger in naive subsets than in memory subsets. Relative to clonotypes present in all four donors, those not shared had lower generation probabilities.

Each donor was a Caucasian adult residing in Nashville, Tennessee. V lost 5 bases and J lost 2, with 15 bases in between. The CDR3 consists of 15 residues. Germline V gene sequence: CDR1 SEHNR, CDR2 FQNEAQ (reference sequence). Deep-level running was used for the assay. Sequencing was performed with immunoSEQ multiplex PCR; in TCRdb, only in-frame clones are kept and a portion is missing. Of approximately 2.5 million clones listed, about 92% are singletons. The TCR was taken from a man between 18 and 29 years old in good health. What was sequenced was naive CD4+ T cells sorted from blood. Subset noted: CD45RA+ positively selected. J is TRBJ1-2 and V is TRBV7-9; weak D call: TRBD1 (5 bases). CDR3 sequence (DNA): TGTGCCAGCAGCCGATTGCAGGGAACGAACTATGGCTACACCTTC. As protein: CASSRLQGTNYGYTF.